The clone carrying this T cell receptor beta chain was found a few times. Antigen specificity is unknown. The record originates from a study of cytomegalovirus exposure and HLA in healthy donors. Study in general: Inside one of the first data releases sat about 85 million unique TCRs taken from HLA-typed donors. Study-level findings and limits: According to an earlier analysis, most TCR beta V segments yielded productive rearrangements about 87% or about 30% of the time. Analyses of presence/absence relied on an assumption of roughly uniform sequencing depth across donors. Association of a missense DCLRE1C variant with TCR beta V- and J-gene trimming was reported in a later analysis.

Amplification used 60 Vbeta primers and 13 Jbeta primers. Profiled with immunoSEQ multiplex PCR; TCRdb holds only in-frame clones, not every one. The table includes around 76,000 clones, 60% to 85% detected once. Germline CDR1 LGHNA, CDR2 YSLEER. The V and J ends lost 1 base and 5 bases respectively, with 12 bases between them. The CDR3 length is 14 residues. The clonotype comes from a man in his forties in good health and CMV-seronegative. The sample consisted of PBMCs. The chain joins TRBV4-3 to TRBJ2-7, with a tentative D call TRBD1 (6 bases). The CDR3 is CASSQAWGLDEQYF. In nucleotides, the CDR3 is TGCGCCAGCAGCCAAGCCTGGGGGCTTGACGAGCAGTACTTC.